The clone carrying this TCR beta chain appeared a single time. The source of the sample is a study of blood T cell repertoires in COVID-19. Study-level background: Samples taken during acute and convalescent COVID-19 were collected in the United States, Italy and Spain. PBMCs, B-cell-depleted T cells, or T cells were the source of the cDNA or gDNA that made up the material.

The germline V gene encodes CDR1 LGHDT and CDR2 YNNKEL (reference sequence). V lost 1 base, J lost 3 bases, and 15 bases stayed unmatched. The CDR3 is 22 amino acids. Original processing methods: Using reference gene primer amplification, nucleated cell counts were estimated. Assay used: immunoSEQ multiplex PCR; TCRdb lists only in-frame clones, some missing. V and J calls and clone size come straight from that table; D and trimming were deduced from the DNA. Among tens of thousands of clones, about 86% were seen once, and the ten largest hold over 9%. This receptor was obtained from a human donor in a cohort sampled during active COVID-19. Sequences were obtained from peripheral blood. This chain connects TRBV3-1 (or the pseudogene TRBV3-2) to TRBJ2-1; TRBD2 matches at 16 bases. The CDR3 DNA reads as TGTGCCAGCAGCCAAGGTTTCCCGGGACTAGCGGGGGGGGTCGGCCGCTACAATGAGCAGTTCTTC. This encodes CASSQGFPGLAGGVGRYNEQFF.